These 30 T cell receptor beta chains originate from one sample sequenced in a study of blood T cells in healthy people across ages. Together with a sample-barcoded 5' primer, a J-beta primer mix was included in a second PCR lasting 7 to 11 cycles. TCRdb analysed the 5' RACE reads with MiXCR anew, one entry per CDR3 protein. The sample contains hundreds of thousands of distinct CDR3 sequences, about 25% of which appear only once. The data were also submitted as part of a second study, on T cells of mothers and their children.

The sequenced material came from blood. The receptors stem from a boy younger than 18 in good health.

V usage is TRBV20-1 and J usage is TRBJ2-5; D possibly corresponds to TRBD2 (6 bases). The CDR3 has 12 amino acids. The V gene lost 7 bases and the J gene lost 3 bases, with 12 bases spanning the gap. Germline CDR1 and CDR2: DFQATT and SNEGSKA (reference sequence). The CDR3 reads CSVPGLKETQYF. CDR3 DNA sequence: TGCAGTGTACCGGGACTGAAAGAGACCCAGTACTTC.

In its sample, this clonotype was seen a few times. V usage is TRBV12-3 or TRBV12-4 and J usage is TRBJ2-1; 9 bases map to TRBD1. The CDR3 runs to 13 residues. V was clipped by 6 bases and J by 6 bases; unmatched bases: 3. This CDR3 reads CASRPTGGNEQFF. As DNA, the CDR3 is TGTGCCAGCAGACCGACAGGGGGCAATGAGCAGTTCTTC.

CDR3 residues: CASSFMAADNSPLHF. The CDR3 DNA sequence: TGTGCCAGCAGCTTTATGGCAGCCGATAATTCACCCCTCCACTTT. The chain couples TRBV7-2 to TRBJ1-6; D not certain. The germline V and J ends were trimmed by 3 bases and 5 bases, with 11 bases remaining between them. The CDR3 is 15 residues long. Germline V gives CDR1 SGHTA, CDR2 FQGNSA. The full variable domain, completed using reference TRBV7-2 and TRBJ1-6, is GAGVSQSPSNKVTEKGKDVELRCDPISGHTALYWYRQSLGQGLEFLIYFQGNSAPDKSGLPSDRFSAERTGGSVSTLTIQRTQQEDSAVYLCASSFMAADNSPLHFGNGTRLTVT.

This clonotype was picked up a small number of times. The genes are TRBV29-1 and TRBJ2-5, with D hard to call. The J call may be incorrect, as the DNA end agrees better with TRBJ2-7. The CDR3 length is 13 residues. The germline V gene encodes CDR1 SQVTM and CDR2 ANQGSEA. The CDR3 protein is CSVKGSFTYEQYF. Here the CDR3 DNA reads TGCAGCGTTAAAGGTTCCTTTACCTACGAGCAGTACTTC.

This clonotype was detected a few times. The chain employs TRBV12-3 or TRBV12-4 and TRBJ1-2; 7 bases line up with TRBD1. The trim removed 7 bases at V and 3 bases at J, leaving 5 bases unmatched. This CDR3 is built from 13 residues. The CDR3 sequence: CASTPQGDYGYTF. CDR3 bases: TGTGCCAGCACCCCTCAGGGGGACTATGGCTACACCTTC.

This clonotype was seen more than once but under ten times. The chain recombines TRBV7-8 with TRBJ1-4; 7 positions agree with TRBD1. Germline CDR1 reads SGHVS; CDR2 reads FQNEAQ. With V trimmed by 1 base and J by 6 bases, 14 bases remained unmatched. The CDR3 sequence is 18 residues long. In DNA, the CDR3 is TGTGCCAGCAGCTTAGAGAGGGGGCGGCCCGAGAGGGATGAAAAACTGTTTTTT. Amino acid sequence: CASSLERGRPERDEKLFF.

In this sample, this clonotype turned up a few times. The gene calls are TRBV9 and TRBJ1-6; TRBD1 matches at 7 bases. V shed 3 bases, J shed 0 bases, and the junction held 6 bases outside the gene matches. Germline CDR1 is SGDLS and CDR2 is YYNGEE. The CDR3 totals 17 residues. In DNA form, the CDR3 reads TGTGCCAGCAGCGCCGACAGGGCCCGCTCCTATAATTCACCCCTCCACTTT. Encoded protein: CASSADRARSYNSPLHF.

This sequence joins TRBV7-9 and TRBJ1-2; 8 bases agree with TRBD1. This CDR3 comprises 16 residues. Trimming at V came to 4 bases and at J to 4 bases, leaving 11 bases not matched to a gene. Germline V CDR1 and CDR2: SEHNR, FQNEAQ (reference sequence). The CDR3 loop reads CASSSPSGGAFYGYTF. For the CDR3, the DNA is TGTGCCAGCAGCTCTCCTTCAGGGGGCGCTTTCTATGGCTACACCTTC.

This clonotype has more than one count but fewer than ten. This chain's CDR3 is CASSEFYQGEQYF. The CDR3 DNA reads TGTGCCAGCAGTGAGTTTTACCAGGGGGAGCAGTACTTC. This sequence joins TRBV25-1 and TRBJ2-5; 7 nucleotides align to TRBD1. Germline-derived CDR1 and CDR2 are MGHDK and SYGVNS. With 3 bases clipped from V and 11 bases from J, the junction kept 9 bases outside the gene matches. The CDR3 consists of 13 residues. The full variable domain, with the rest looked up from reference TRBV25-1 and TRBJ2-5, is EADIYQTPRYLVIGTGKKITLECSQTMGHDKMYWYQQDPGMELHLIHYSYGVNSTEKGDLSSESTVSRIRTEHFPLTLESARPSHTSQYLCASSEFYQGEQYFGPGTRLLVL.

This clonotype was counted only a few times. The chain joins TRBV15 to TRBJ1-6; D is unresolved. Germline assignment: CDR1 LNHNV and CDR2 YYDKDF (reference sequence). The CDR3 is 15 residues long. Trimming took 3 bases from V and 3 from J, leaving 9 bases between them. The chain's CDR3 is CATSRTQIYNSPLHF. CDR3 bases: TGTGCCACCAGCAGGACACAGATCTATAATTCACCCCTCCACTTT.

This clonotype has a handful of counts. The chain has TRBV7-9 and TRBJ2-5; a possible D gene is TRBD2 (7 bases). The J call may not be correct, given that the DNA end is closer to TRBJ2-1. CDR1 is SEHNR and CDR2 is FQNEAQ in the germline V gene (reference sequence). The CDR3 has 16 residues. The CDR3 loop reads CASSLARGGPYNEQFF. The CDR3, as DNA: TGTGCCAGCAGCTTAGCGAGGGGGGGGCCCTACAATGAGCAGTTCTTC.

The gene calls are TRBV6-2 or TRBV6-3 and TRBJ2-7; 9 positions agree with TRBD1. The CDR3 runs 16 residues. CDR1 is MNHEY and CDR2 is SVGEGT in the germline V gene. V lost 1 base and J lost 3; bases outside the gene matches: 7. The CDR3 DNA sequence: TGTGCCAGCAGTTACTTGAGATCGGGACAGGGCTACGAGCAGTACTTC. Its translation is CASSYLRSGQGYEQYF.

This chain uses TRBV4-3 with TRBJ1-1, with D tentatively TRBD1 (6 bases). CDR3 length: 14 amino acids. V lost 3 bases, J lost 7 bases, and 15 bases lay in between. The V gene's germline CDR1 is LGHNA and CDR2 YSLEER. The CDR3 sequence is CASSHDLGGGEAFF. The CDR3 nucleotides read TGCGCCAGCAGCCATGATCTAGGGGGTGGTGAAGCTTTCTTT.

The chain uses TRBV12-3 or TRBV12-4 and TRBJ2-7; D not certain. Trimming cost V 5 bases and J 0 bases, with 14 bases left between them. This CDR3 comprises 15 residues. As DNA, the CDR3 is TGTGCCAGCAGTCCCCCCCAGCTTAGCTCCTACGAGCAGTACTTC. It translates to CASSPPQLSSYEQYF.

This clonotype was counted only a few times. V is TRBV15 and J is TRBJ2-7, with TRBD2 matching over 11 bases. V shed 3 bases and J 1 base; nucleotides not matched to a gene: 5. Germline CDR1 LNHNV, CDR2 YYDKDF (reference sequence). The CDR3 has 16 amino acids. The CDR3 is CATSSRTSGPSYEQYF. The CDR3 DNA follows: TGTGCCACCAGCAGTAGGACTAGCGGGCCATCCTACGAGCAGTACTTC.

A few counts support this clonotype. V and J are TRBV12-3 or TRBV12-4 and TRBJ2-2, with D possibly matching TRBD1 (5 bases). Trimming cost V 5 bases and J 4 bases, with 14 bases left between them. The CDR3 length is 15 residues. The CDR3 reads CASSILQGFTGELFF. CDR3 sequence (DNA): TGTGCCAGCAGTATACTCCAGGGATTCACCGGGGAGCTGTTTTTT.

This clonotype was counted a few times. The junction departs from the called germline gene at one end, perhaps through a read error. The chain links TRBV5-4 to TRBJ2-7; no clear D. The length of the CDR3 is 15 residues. Looked up from germline, CDR1 is SGHNT and CDR2 is YYREEE (reference sequence). CDR3 loop: CASSLASGRAYEQYF. Here the CDR3 DNA reads TGTGCCAGTAGCTTGGCCTCGGGCAGAGCCTACGAGCAGTACTTC.

This clonotype has more than one count but fewer than ten. This CDR3 reads CSASQGEGGEQFF. The CDR3 coding sequence is TGCAGTGCGTCCCAGGGGGAGGGGGGTGAGCAGTTCTTC. The chain has TRBV20-1 and TRBJ2-1, with D perhaps TRBD1 or TRBD2 (7 bases each). Per the germline V gene, CDR1 is DFQATT and CDR2 is SNEGSKA (reference sequence). Trimming stripped 6 bases from V and 9 bases from J, with 18 bases between. The CDR3 covers 13 residues.

This sequence joins TRBV9 and TRBJ2-3, with 8 bases identical to TRBD2. This CDR3 is 15 amino acids long. Germline lookup yields CDR1 SGDLS and CDR2 YYNGEE. V shed 7 bases and J 2 bases; nucleotides not matched to a gene: 9. The CDR3 is CASDGGADYTDTQYF. The CDR3 DNA follows: TGTGCCAGCGACGGGGGGGCCGATTACACAGATACGCAGTATTTT. The variable domain in full, completed from reference TRBV9 and TRBJ2-3, reads DSGVTQTPKHLITATGQRVTLRCSPRSGDLSVYWYQQSLDQGLQFLIQYYNGEERAKGNILERFSAQQFPDLHSELNLSSLELGDSALYFCASDGGADYTDTQYFGPGTRLTVL.

The V and J genes are TRBV2 and TRBJ2-1; 9 positions match TRBD2. Germline V lookup: CDR1 SNHLY, CDR2 FYNNEI. The CDR3 extends over 15 amino acids. V lost 7 bases, J lost 1 base, and 5 bases stayed unmatched. The DNA of the CDR3 is TGTGCCAGCAAGTTAGCGGGGGCTTCCTACAATGAGCAGTTCTTC. Amino acids: CASKLAGASYNEQFF.

This chain connects TRBV7-9 to TRBJ2-5; 11 bases line up with TRBD2. The DNA end is a closer match to TRBJ2-1, so the J assignment may be wrong. CDR1 is SEHNR, CDR2 FQNEAQ, per germline (reference sequence). The CDR3 has 16 amino acids. CDR3 in amino acids: CASSLYLAGGHNEQFF. CDR3 nucleotide sequence: TGTGCCAGCAGCCTCTACCTAGCGGGGGGCCACAATGAGCAGTTCTTC.

This clonotype was seen a handful of times. This chain links TRBV5-1 with TRBJ2-5; D is unresolved. The germline CDR1 and CDR2 sequences are SGHRS and YFSETQ. The V end lost 0 bases, the J end lost 4 bases, and 10 bases lay between the germline ends. The CDR3 has 14 amino acids. This CDR3 reads CASSLGGPPETQYF. For the CDR3, the DNA is TGCGCCAGCAGCTTGGGCGGTCCCCCAGAGACCCAGTACTTC. The variable domain in full, with the rest retrieved from reference TRBV5-1 and TRBJ2-5, is KAGVTQTPRYLIKTRGQQVTLSCSPISGHRSVSWYQQTPGQGLQFLFEYFSETQRNKGNFPGRFSGRQFSNSRSEMNVSTLELGDSALYLCASSLGGPPETQYFGPGTRLLVL.

This clonotype was counted only a few times. The chain employs TRBV6-1 and TRBJ2-5; D gene unclear. V was clipped by 0 bases and J by 5 bases, with 10 bases between them. CDR3 length: 14 residues. CDR1 is MNHNS, CDR2 SASEGT, per germline. CDR3 sequence (DNA): TGTGCCAGCAGTGAAGCTCGGATTCCGGAGACCCAGTACTTC. Protein: CASSEARIPETQYF.

The chain has TRBV5-5 and TRBJ2-7; D call uncertain. The CDR3 runs 13 residues. The ends were cut back, 0 bases at V and 7 bases at J, with 11 bases in the middle. Germline values: CDR1 SGHKS, CDR2 YYEKEE (reference sequence). The CDR3 sequence is CASSLGLDLEQYF. The CDR3 nucleotides read TGTGCCAGCAGCTTGGGACTTGACTTGGAGCAGTACTTC.

The sample holds a few counts of this clonotype. This chain connects TRBV7-2 to TRBJ2-7; 11 nucleotides match TRBD2. There are 13 residues in the CDR3. Germline V gene data show CDR1 as SGHTA and CDR2 as FQGNSA. The V and J ends lost 6 bases and 6 bases, in that order; junction bases with no gene match: 4. CDR3 amino acids: CASSPSGGFEQYF. The CDR3 nucleotides are TGTGCCAGCAGTCCTAGCGGGGGGTTCGAGCAGTACTTC.

The V gene is TRBV28, the J gene TRBJ2-7; 7 bases match TRBD1. Germline CDR1 and CDR2: MDHEN and SYDVKM. This CDR3 spans 16 amino acids. V shed 3 bases, J shed 0 bases, and the junction held 8 bases outside the gene matches. DNA of the CDR3: TGTGCCAGCAGTTTTGACAGGGCCTTACACTCCTACGAGCAGTACTTC. Encoded protein: CASSFDRALHSYEQYF.

The chain uses TRBV24-1 and TRBJ1-5, with a weak D call TRBD1 (6 bases). Trimming cost V 4 bases and J 2 bases, with 11 bases left between them. This CDR3 comprises 15 residues. Per germline, CDR1 KGHDR and CDR2 SFDVKD. DNA for the CDR3: TGTGCCACCAGTGACCCCGGGGGCGGCAATCAGCCCCAGCATTTT. Translating it yields CATSDPGGGNQPQHF.

The rearrangement uses TRBV4-1 and TRBJ2-1, with 9 bases aligning to TRBD2. V dropped 1 base and J dropped 14; count of bases not matched to a gene: 12. This CDR3 has 15 amino acids. Germline CDR1 MGHRA, CDR2 YSYEKL. The CDR3 DNA reads as TGCGCCAGCAGCCAAGTGTCTAGCGGGAATGTGGATAAGTTCTTC. It specifies CASSQVSSGNVDKFF.

This chain joins TRBV5-5 and TRBJ2-5; D unclear. The J call may be faulty, since TRBJ2-7 better matches the DNA end. Germline CDR1 SGHKS, CDR2 YYEKEE (reference sequence). The CDR3 sequence is 15 residues long. The CDR3 nucleotides are TGTGCCAGCAGCTTAGGGTTGGTACTTCCCTACGAGCAGTACTTC. It codes for CASSLGLVLPYEQYF.

This chain uses TRBV20-1 with TRBJ2-1; TRBD1 aligns across 7 bases. J lost 4 bases, V lost 5 bases, and 8 bases had no gene match. The CDR3 covers 14 residues. Germline V lookup: CDR1 DFQATT, CDR2 SNEGSKA (reference sequence). CDR3 in amino acids: CSAPGQQLYNEQFF. CDR3 coding DNA: TGCAGTGCTCCGGGACAGCAATTATACAATGAGCAGTTCTTC.